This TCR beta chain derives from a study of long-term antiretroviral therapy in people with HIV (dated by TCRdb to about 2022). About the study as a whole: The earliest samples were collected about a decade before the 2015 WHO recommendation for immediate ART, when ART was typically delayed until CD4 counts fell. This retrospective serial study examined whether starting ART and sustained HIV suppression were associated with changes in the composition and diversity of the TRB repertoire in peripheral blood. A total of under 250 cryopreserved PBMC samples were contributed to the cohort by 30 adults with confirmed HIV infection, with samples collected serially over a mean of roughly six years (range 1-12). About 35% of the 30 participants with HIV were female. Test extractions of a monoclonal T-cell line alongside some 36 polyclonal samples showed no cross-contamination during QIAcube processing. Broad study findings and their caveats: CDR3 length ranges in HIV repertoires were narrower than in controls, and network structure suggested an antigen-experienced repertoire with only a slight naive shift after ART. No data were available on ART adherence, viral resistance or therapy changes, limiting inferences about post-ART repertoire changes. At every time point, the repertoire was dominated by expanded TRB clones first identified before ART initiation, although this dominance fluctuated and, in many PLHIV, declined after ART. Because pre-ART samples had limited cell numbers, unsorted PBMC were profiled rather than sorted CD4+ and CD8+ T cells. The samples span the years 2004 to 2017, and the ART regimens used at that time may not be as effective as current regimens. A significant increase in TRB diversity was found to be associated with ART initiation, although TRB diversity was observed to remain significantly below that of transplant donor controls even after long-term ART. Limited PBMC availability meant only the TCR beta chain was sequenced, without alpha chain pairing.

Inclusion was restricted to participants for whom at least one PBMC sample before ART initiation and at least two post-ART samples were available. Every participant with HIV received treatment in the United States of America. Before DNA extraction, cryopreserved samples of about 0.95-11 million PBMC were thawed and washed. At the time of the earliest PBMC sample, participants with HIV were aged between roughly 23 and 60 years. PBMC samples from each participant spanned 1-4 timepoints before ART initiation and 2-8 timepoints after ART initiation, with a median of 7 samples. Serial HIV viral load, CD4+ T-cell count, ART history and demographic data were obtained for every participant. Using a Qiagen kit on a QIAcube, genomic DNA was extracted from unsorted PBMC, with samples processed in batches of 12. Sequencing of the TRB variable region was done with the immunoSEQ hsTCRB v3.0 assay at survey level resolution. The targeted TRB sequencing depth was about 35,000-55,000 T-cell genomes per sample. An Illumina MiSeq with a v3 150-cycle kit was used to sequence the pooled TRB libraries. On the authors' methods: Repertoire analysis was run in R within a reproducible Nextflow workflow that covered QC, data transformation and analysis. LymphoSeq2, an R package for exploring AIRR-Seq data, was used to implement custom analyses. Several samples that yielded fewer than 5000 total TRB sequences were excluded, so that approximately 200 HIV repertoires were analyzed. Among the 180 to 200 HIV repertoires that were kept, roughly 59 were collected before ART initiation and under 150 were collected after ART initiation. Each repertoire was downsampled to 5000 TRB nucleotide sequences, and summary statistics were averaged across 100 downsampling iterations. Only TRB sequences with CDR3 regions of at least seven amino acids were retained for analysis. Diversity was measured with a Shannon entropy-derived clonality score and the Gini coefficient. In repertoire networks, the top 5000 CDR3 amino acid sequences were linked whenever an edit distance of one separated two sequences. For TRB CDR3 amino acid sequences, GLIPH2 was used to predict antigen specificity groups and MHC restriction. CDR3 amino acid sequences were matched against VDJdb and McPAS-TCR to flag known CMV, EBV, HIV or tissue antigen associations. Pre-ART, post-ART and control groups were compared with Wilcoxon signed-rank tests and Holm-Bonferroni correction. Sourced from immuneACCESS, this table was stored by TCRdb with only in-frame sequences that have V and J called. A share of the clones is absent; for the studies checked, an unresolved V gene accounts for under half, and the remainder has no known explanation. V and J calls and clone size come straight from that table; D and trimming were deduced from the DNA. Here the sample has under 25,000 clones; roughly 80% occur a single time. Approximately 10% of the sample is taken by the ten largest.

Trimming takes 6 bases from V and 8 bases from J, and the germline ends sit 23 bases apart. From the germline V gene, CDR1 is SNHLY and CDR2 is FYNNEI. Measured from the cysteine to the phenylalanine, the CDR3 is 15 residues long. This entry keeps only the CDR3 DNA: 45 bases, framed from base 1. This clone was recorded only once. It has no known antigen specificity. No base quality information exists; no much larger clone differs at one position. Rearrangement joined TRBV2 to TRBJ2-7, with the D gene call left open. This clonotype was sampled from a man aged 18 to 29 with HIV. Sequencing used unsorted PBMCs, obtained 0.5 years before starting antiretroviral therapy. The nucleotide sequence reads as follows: TGTGCCAGCAGGGGCAGGTTCTCAGATTTTGGGAAGCAGTACTTC. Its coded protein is CASRGRFSDFGKQYF.